The 20 T cell receptor beta chains presented below share a single source sample, sequenced in a study of T cell clonality in common variable immunodeficiency. TCRdb's table, derived via immunoSEQ multiplex PCR, lists solely in-frame clones and lacks some. The data list tens of thousands of clones, none observed once; 1.5% to 2% falls to the top ten. The sequencing sample was made of peripheral blood mononuclear cells. These receptors came from a person between 18 and 75 years old in good health.

This clone has at least ten counts. The read terminates 3 residues ahead of where the CDR3 ends, so the germline J gene completes it. The chain carries TRBV20-1 and TRBJ1-3; weak D call: TRBD1 (5 bases). The germline V gene encodes CDR1 DFQATT and CDR2 SNEGSKA (reference sequence). Trimming cost V 2 bases and J 4 bases, with 12 bases left between them. CDR3 length: 14 amino acids. The CDR3 DNA, read in part, is TGCAGTGCTAGATCAGGGAGTGGGGGAAACACC. Its protein is CSARSGSGGNT. The full CDR3 is CSARSGSGGNTIYF.

This clone was detected ten times or more. The read ends 3 residues before the CDR3 terminus; that terminus is restored from the germline J gene. V and J are TRBV5-6 and TRBJ1-2; weak D call: TRBD1 (5 bases). The length of the CDR3 is 12 residues. CDR1 and CDR2 (germline): SGHDT, YYEEEE. V lost 3 bases to trimming and J lost 2 bases, with 5 bases between them. The chain's CDR3 is CASSSGNYGYTF. CDR3 DNA (partial): TGTGCCAGCAGCTCAGGGAACTATGGC.

To note about this clone: Read sequence stops 3 residues before the CDR3 end, and the germline J gene provides the missing end. The gene calls are TRBV19 and TRBJ2-7; D is unresolved. Germline CDR1 LNHDA, CDR2 SQIVND (reference sequence). With 8 bases removed from V and 0 bases from J, the gap between germline ends came to 11 bases. The CDR3 is 13 amino acids. CDR3 DNA, as far as it was read: TGTGCCAGTTCTCGCGACACCTCCTACGAG. Its translation: CASSRDTSYE. The full-length CDR3 reads as CASSRDTSYEQYF.

This clone was found many times. The CDR3 end lies 3 residues beyond the end of the read and is filled in from the germline J gene. V usage is TRBV19 and J usage is TRBJ2-3, with TRBD2 matching 12 bases. Germline lookup yields CDR1 LNHDA and CDR2 SQIVND (reference sequence). The CDR3 loop spans 17 amino acids. Trimming removed 0 bases from V and 6 bases from J; junction bases left unmatched: 7. The sequenced CDR3 bases are TGTGCCAGTAGTATAGATCGACTAGCGGGGGCAAGGGATACG. Translating gives CASSIDRLAGARDT. The whole CDR3 is CASSIDRLAGARDTQYF.

In its sample, this clone was seen many times. The CDR3 extends 3 residues past the end of the read, so its final part is completed from the germline J gene. This chain joins TRBV7-3 and TRBJ1-6; 10 bases align to TRBD1. The germline V gene encodes CDR1 SGHTA and CDR2 FQGTGA. V dropped 4 bases and J dropped 10; count of bases not matched to a gene: 4. The CDR3 contains 14 residues. The CDR3 region is CASSSGQGTSPLHF. CDR3 bases read: TGTGCCAGCAGCTCGGGACAGGGGACGTCACCC.

Many counts were recorded for this clone. The sequence runs out 3 residues before the end of the CDR3; the remainder is reconstructed from the germline J gene. The chain links TRBV30 to TRBJ2-3; 9 bases match TRBD2. The germline V gene encodes CDR1 GTSNPN and CDR2 SVGIG (reference sequence). V lost 2 bases, J lost 7 bases, and 7 bases stayed unmatched. The CDR3 is made up of 14 amino acids. CDR3 DNA (partial): TGTGCCTGGAGTATGGGGACTAGCAGGAATACG. It is translated as CAWSMGTSRNT. The full CDR3 protein reads CAWSMGTSRNTQYF. The full variable domain, rest sourced from reference TRBV30 and TRBJ2-3, is SQTIHQWPATLVQPVGSPLSLECTVEGTSNPNLYWYRQAAGRGLQLLFYSVGIGQISSEVPQNLSASRPQDRQFILSSKKLLLSDSGFYLCAWSMGTSRNTQYFGPGTRLTVL.

This clone occurred many times. Read sequence stops 3 residues before the CDR3 end, and the germline J gene provides the missing end. This chain links TRBV19 with TRBJ2-1; 7 bases agree with TRBD1. The length of the CDR3 is 15 residues. CDR1 is LNHDA, CDR2 SQIVND, per germline (reference sequence). V gave up 6 bases and J gave up 5 bases; unmatched junction bases: 10. CDR3 loop: CASSLRDSVNNEQFF. The CDR3 DNA, read in part, is TGTGCCAGTAGCCTCCGGGACAGTGTTAACAATGAG.

In this sample, this clone turned up many times. The read terminates 3 residues before the CDR3 end, so the remaining end is supplied by the germline J gene. The chain recombines TRBV2 with TRBJ1-5, with unresolved D. There are 13 residues in the CDR3. V lost 7 bases and J lost 7, with 14 bases in between. Germline V gene data show CDR1 as SNHLY and CDR2 as FYNNEI. The CDR3 region is CASILTPGQPQHF. The part of the CDR3 DNA that was read is TGTGCCAGCATCCTGACTCCCGGGCAGCCC.

The sample holds many counts of this clone. The read halts 3 residues ahead of the CDR3 end, with the missing end drawn from the germline J gene. The V and J genes are TRBV27 and TRBJ2-7, with D unresolved. The CDR3 spans 12 residues. The germline V and J ends were trimmed by 7 bases and 4 bases, with 11 bases remaining between them. Per the germline V gene, CDR1 is MNHEY and CDR2 is SMNVEV (reference sequence). The DNA read from the CDR3 is TGTGCCAGCAAGGGTCTGGAATACGAG. Protein product: CASKGLEYE. The CDR3 in full is CASKGLEYEQYF.

This clone was detected ten times or more. With the read ending 3 residues before the CDR3 end, the germline J gene is used to fill in that end. The rearrangement uses TRBV5-6 and TRBJ2-5, with 8 bases that match TRBD1. CDR1 and CDR2 (germline): SGHDT, YYEEEE. V lost 0 bases, J lost 3 bases, and 1 base stayed unmatched. The CDR3 is 14 amino acids. CDR3 DNA (partial): TGTGCCAGCAGCTTGGTGGACAGGGAAGAGACC. This sequence encodes CASSLVDREET. The CDR3 reads in full as CASSLVDREETQYF.

This clone appeared many times. Read data end 3 residues before the CDR3 end; the end is taken from the germline J gene. The chain joins TRBV6-2 or TRBV6-3 to TRBJ2-5, with a possible D match to TRBD1 (6 bases). The V end was cut by 5 bases, the J end by 5 bases, with 15 bases between. CDR1 is MNHEY, CDR2 SVGEGT, per germline. The CDR3 sequence is 14 residues long. Incomplete CDR3 DNA: TGTGCCAGCAGTGACGCCGACAGGAGGGAGACC. It encodes CASSDADRRET. The CDR3 as a whole reads CASSDADRRETQYF.

This clone came up many times. CDR3 residues: CASSTGQSSRETQYF. The DNA read from the CDR3 is TGTGCCAGCTCAACGGGACAATCCAGTCGAGAGACC. The rearrangement joins TRBV18 to TRBJ2-5; tentatively, D is TRBD1 (6 bases). Read data end 3 residues before the CDR3 end; the end is taken from the germline J gene. V lost 5 bases, J lost 4 bases, and 17 bases lay in between. The CDR3 covers 15 residues. Germline loops: CDR1 KGHSH, CDR2 LQKENI.

This clone was counted at least ten times. Read coverage stops 3 residues before the CDR3 terminus; the germline J gene supplies the remainder. The rearrangement joins TRBV7-9 to TRBJ2-1, with no clear D. This CDR3 is built from 14 residues. Looked up from germline, CDR1 is SEHNR and CDR2 is FQNEAQ (reference sequence). Trimming pared 5 bases from V and 4 bases from J, leaving 12 bases between. The CDR3 DNA, read in part, is TGTGCCAGCAGCCCTATCGGTCCTTACAATGAG. This encodes CASSPIGPYNE. The full CDR3 protein is CASSPIGPYNEQFF.

This clone was counted at least ten times. The read ends 3 residues early relative to the CDR3; the germline J gene fills the gap. V usage is TRBV2 and J usage is TRBJ2-5, with TRBD2 matching over 7 bases. V lost 4 bases, J lost 5 bases, and 10 bases stayed unmatched. The CDR3 sequence is 15 residues long. The germline V gene has CDR1 SNHLY and CDR2 FYNNEI. CDR3 DNA (partial): TGTGCCAGCAGTGGACTAGCTCCTCCCGGGGAGACC. It encodes CASSGLAPPGET. The whole CDR3 protein is CASSGLAPPGETQYF.

This clone appeared a few times. Read coverage stops 3 residues before the CDR3 terminus; the germline J gene supplies the remainder. The chain is built from TRBV7-6 and TRBJ1-2; 8 bases are shared with TRBD1. The CDR3 consists of 14 residues. Germline V gene lookup returns CDR1 SGHVS and CDR2 FNYEAQ. The trim removed 5 bases at V and 2 bases at J, leaving 4 bases unmatched. The CDR3 region is CASSQGAGNYGYTF. The CDR3 bases that were read are TGTGCCAGCAGCCAGGGGGCAGGGAACTATGGC.

This clone appeared many times. The CDR3 is cut off 3 residues early in the read; its end comes from the germline J gene. The V and J genes are TRBV14 and TRBJ2-3; 9 bases match TRBD1. Germline V gene data show CDR1 as SGHDN and CDR2 as FVKESK. Unmatched junction bases numbered 7, after V lost 4 bases and J lost 5 bases. This CDR3 contains 15 residues. Here the CDR3 reads CASSPYRGLKDTQYF. The covered CDR3 bases are TGTGCCAGCAGCCCATACAGGGGGCTTAAAGATACG.

Many counts were recorded for this clone. Read data end 3 residues before the CDR3 end; the end is taken from the germline J gene. This chain joins TRBV29-1 and TRBJ2-4; perhaps D is TRBD1 or TRBD2 (5 bases each). V was pared by 7 bases and J by 4 bases, with 14 bases between. CDR1 is SQVTM and CDR2 is ANQGSEA in the germline V gene. This CDR3 is 13 amino acids long. The CDR3 DNA, read in part, is TGCAGCGCTTCCGAGGGGTCTAAAAACATT. As protein: CSASEGSKNI. The whole CDR3 region reads CSASEGSKNIQYF.

On this clone itself: The observed sequence ends 3 residues before the CDR3 terminus, with the missing tail filled in from the germline J gene. V and J are TRBV2 and TRBJ2-5; TRBD1 agrees at 7 bases. CDR3 length: 14 amino acids. Losses at the gene ends were 4 bases for V and 2 bases for J; bases not matched to a gene: 4. CDR1 is SNHLY and CDR2 is FYNNEI in the germline V gene. CDR3 residues: CASSAQTGQETQYF. The covered CDR3 bases are TGTGCCAGCAGTGCACAGACAGGGCAAGAGACC.

This clone occurred many times. The read halts 3 residues ahead of the CDR3 end, with the missing end drawn from the germline J gene. The V gene is TRBV9, the J gene TRBJ2-3; the D is unclear. Germline V gives CDR1 SGDLS, CDR2 YYNGEE. Trimming removed 3 bases from V and 2 bases from J, with 16 bases in between. The CDR3 has 16 residues. The chain's CDR3 is CASSALGWRLTDTQYF. CDR3 DNA (partial): TGTGCCAGCAGCGCCCTCGGATGGCGGCTCACAGATACG.

This clone was found many times. The CDR3 goes on 3 residues after the read ends, and that part is filled in from the germline J gene. This rearrangement joins TRBV19 to TRBJ2-1, with 10 nucleotides matching TRBD2. CDR3 length equals 15 residues. V trimming: 4 bases; J trimming: 3 bases; junction bases outside the gene matches: 3. Germline V CDR1 and CDR2: LNHDA, SQIVND (reference sequence). The CDR3 reads CASSSLAGDYNEQFF. The sequenced CDR3 bases are TGTGCCAGTAGTAGTCTAGCGGGAGACTACAATGAG.